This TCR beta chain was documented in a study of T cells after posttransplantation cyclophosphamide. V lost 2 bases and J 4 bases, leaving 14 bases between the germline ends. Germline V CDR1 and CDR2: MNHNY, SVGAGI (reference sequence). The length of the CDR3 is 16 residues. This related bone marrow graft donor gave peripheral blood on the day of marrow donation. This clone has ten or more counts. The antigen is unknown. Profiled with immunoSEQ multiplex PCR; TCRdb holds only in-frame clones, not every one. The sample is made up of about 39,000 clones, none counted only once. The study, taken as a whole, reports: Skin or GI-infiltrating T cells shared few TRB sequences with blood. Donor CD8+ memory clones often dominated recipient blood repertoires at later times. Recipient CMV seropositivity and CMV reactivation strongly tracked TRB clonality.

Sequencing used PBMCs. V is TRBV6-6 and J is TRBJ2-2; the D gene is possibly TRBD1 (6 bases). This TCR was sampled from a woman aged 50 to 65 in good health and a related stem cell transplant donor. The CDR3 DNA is TGTGCCAGCAGTTACGCCTCGAGGGGGTTCACCGGGGAGCTGTTTTTT. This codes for CASSYASRGFTGELFF.